The sequence of this TCR beta chain was determined in a study of blood T cells in healthy people across ages (dated by TCRdb to between 2014 and 2016). For the wider study: In model experiments, roughly one uniquely barcoded TCR beta cDNA molecule per two T cells was captured by template switching. To track age-related changes in TCR beta repertoire diversity, the study relied on deep sequencing normalized with unique cDNA molecular identifiers. The donors were split into four age groups: young (average approximately 16 years), middle-aged (about 40), aged (about 56) and long-lived (roughly 88). Two additional independent replicas of 1 million unique cDNA reads from the same blood draw were analyzed for two donors (one aged 18 to 30 and one aged 80 or older). The full study reports these points: The long-lived group showed more naive CD4+ T cells, fewer expanded clones and increased TCR diversity than the aged group, suggesting age selection. Observed TCR beta diversity correlated strongly with the percentage of naive T cells measured by flow cytometry. Estimates of total diversity based on one million sequenced T cells were regarded as lower bounds and as underestimates. Because profiling used bulk unsorted PBMCs, naive and antigen-experienced compartments could not be compared conclusively. As age increased, observed TCR beta diversity per million T cells dropped in a roughly linear way, and a significant reduction was already evident by age about 40. Because the CMV infection status of the donors was unknown, age-related changes in expanded clonotypes may potentially have been confounded.

The library relied on 5' RACE. Instrument used: Illumina HiSeq 2500. A second 7 to 11 cycle PCR used a sample-barcoded 5' primer and a J-beta primer mix. A template-switch 5' adaptor carrying 12 random nucleotides introduced a unique molecular identifier onto each TCR beta cDNA molecule. Each sample yielded at least 3 million CDR3-containing paired-end reads. All of the RNA was converted into first-strand cDNA using the Mint cDNA synthesis kit, with a TRBC-specific oligonucleotide serving as the primer. After uracil-DNA glycosylase treatment, a first 18-cycle PCR used universal primers M1SS and BC2_uni_R on all cDNA. In the authors' own workflow: For normalization, 1 million high-quality reads were randomly selected from each sample, with every read carrying a distinct molecular identifier. Reads with shared molecular identifiers were discarded instead of being binned into consensus sequences. CDR3 identification, clonotype clustering and error correction used MiTCR with a Q25 quality threshold and the strictest error-elimination algorithm. A nonparametric unseen species model with Euler transformation was used to estimate lower-bound total TCR beta diversity. The public sequencing data were trimmed at Q25 with fastp and processed into clonotypes with MiXCR by TCRdb, which kept only in-frame beta chains. Merged by CDR3 protein, the rows form single entries marked with the most common genes and DNA. Here the V and J calls rest on TCRdb's processing, not on the authors' analysis. The table for this sample lists 450,000 to 600,000 distinct CDR3 sequences; 25% to 35% of them were counted only once. The top ten clones comprise approximately 3.3% of the sample.

Note on this clonotype: Its antigen is not yet known. One base away there is no much larger clone; base qualities are not given.

Systemically healthy Caucasian individuals from Russia, 39 in total and aged about 6 to 90 years, were included as donors. Each donor gave 9.5 to 10 milliliters of peripheral blood, drawn into EDTA-treated Vacutainer tubes. PBMCs were isolated by Ficoll-Paque density-gradient centrifugation, with at least 7 million obtained per sample. Total RNA, at least 5.5 micrograms per sample, was extracted from PBMCs with Trizol reagent. For every donor, an aliquot of PBMCs went through flow cytometry to measure the percentages of naive CD45RAhigh/CD27high T cells. The same sample was also used in a study of T cells of mothers and their children. The other study reports the following: Nine systemically healthy Caucasian individuals, comprising three mothers and their six children, were included as donors. cDNA synthesis used all of the extracted RNA, with roughly 1.6 ug of RNA in each 15 ul reaction. In the second PCR, the M1S primer added sample barcodes and 2-4 random nucleotides. More than 9.5 million TCR beta CDR3 reads were obtained from each mother, and about 3 million reads were obtained from each child. Thymic selection shapes the output of TCR recombination in a similar way in related and unrelated pairs, and inherited differences have a minor effect. Normalized repertoire overlap in related mother-child pairs was always slightly higher than in unrelated mother-child pairs, but the difference was never significant. With a sensitivity of approximately 100 clones per million clonotypes, no persistent microchimeric T cell clones were detected. To look for features that set related mother-child pairs apart from unrelated individuals, the researchers ran deep NGS to compare the TCR beta repertoires of mothers and children. Mothers averaged approximately 41 +/- 4 years of age and children averaged roughly 12 +/- 4 years. After adapters were ligated using NEBNext reagents, the libraries underwent 100+100 nt paired-end sequencing on an Illumina HiSeq 2000. Mother and child libraries were prepared a month apart and sequenced in separate runs to prevent cross-contamination. For each donor, somewhere between roughly 450,000 and 2,100,000 distinct TCR beta clonotypes were identified. Naive TCR beta clonotypes were estimated from low-frequency clonotypes matched to each donor's FACS-determined naive share, without sorting.

The TCR sequence derives from a boy aged 2-15 years in good health. Material: blood.

CDR3 protein: CASSLDRGLLYSGANVLTF. The DNA is TGTGCCAGCAGCTTAGATCGGGGCCTCCTCTACTCTGGGGCCAACGTCCTGACTTTC. The chain is assembled from TRBV7-2 and TRBJ2-6; the D gene could be either TRBD1 or TRBD2, each agreeing at 5 bases. The CDR1 and CDR2 encoded by the germline V gene are SGHTA and FQGNSA. The CDR3 goes from the cysteine to the phenylalanine over 19 residues. Of the read, only the CDR3 DNA is kept; its 57 bases are in frame from base 1. V gives up 1 base and J gives up 0 bases, and the segment between their germline ends measures 16 bases. The entire variable domain, with the stretches around the CDR3 drawn from the reference TRBV7-2 and TRBJ2-6 proteins, is GAGVSQSPSNKVTEKGKDVELRCDPISGHTALYWYRQSLGQGLEFLIYFQGNSAPDKSGLPSDRFSAERTGGSVSTLTIQRTQQEDSAVYLCASSLDRGLLYSGANVLTFGAGSRLTVL.